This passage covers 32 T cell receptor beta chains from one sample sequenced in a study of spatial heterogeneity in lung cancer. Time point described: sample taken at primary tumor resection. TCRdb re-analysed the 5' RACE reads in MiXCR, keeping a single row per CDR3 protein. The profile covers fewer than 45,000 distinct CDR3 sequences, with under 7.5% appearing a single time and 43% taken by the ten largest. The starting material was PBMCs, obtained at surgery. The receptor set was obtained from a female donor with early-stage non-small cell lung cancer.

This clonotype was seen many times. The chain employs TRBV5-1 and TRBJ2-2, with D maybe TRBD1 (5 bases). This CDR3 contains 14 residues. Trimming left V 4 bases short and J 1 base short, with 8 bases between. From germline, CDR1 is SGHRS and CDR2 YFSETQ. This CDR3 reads CASSIGQNTGELFF. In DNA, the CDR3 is TGCGCCAGCAGCATTGGACAGAACACCGGGGAGCTGTTTTTT.

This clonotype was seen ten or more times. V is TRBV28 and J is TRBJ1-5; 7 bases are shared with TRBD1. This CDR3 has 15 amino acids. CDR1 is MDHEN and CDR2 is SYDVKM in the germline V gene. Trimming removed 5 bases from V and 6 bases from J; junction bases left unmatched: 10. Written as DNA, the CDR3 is TGTGCCAGCAGTCCCCCCGTCACAGGGGCTCAGCCCCAGCATTTT. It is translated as CASSPPVTGAQPQHF.

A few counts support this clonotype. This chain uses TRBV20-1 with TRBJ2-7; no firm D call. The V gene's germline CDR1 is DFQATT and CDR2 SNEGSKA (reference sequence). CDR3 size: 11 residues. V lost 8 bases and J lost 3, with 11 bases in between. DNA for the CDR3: TGCAGTTGTGCAGGAGACTACGAGCAGTACTTC. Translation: CSCAGDYEQYF.

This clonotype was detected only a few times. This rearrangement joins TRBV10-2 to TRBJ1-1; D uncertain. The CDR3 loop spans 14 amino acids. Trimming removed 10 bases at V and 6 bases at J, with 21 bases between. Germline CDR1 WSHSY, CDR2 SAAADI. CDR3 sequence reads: CATMSPVHGAEAFF. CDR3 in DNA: TGCGCCACCATGAGTCCGGTTCACGGGGCTGAAGCTTTCTTT.

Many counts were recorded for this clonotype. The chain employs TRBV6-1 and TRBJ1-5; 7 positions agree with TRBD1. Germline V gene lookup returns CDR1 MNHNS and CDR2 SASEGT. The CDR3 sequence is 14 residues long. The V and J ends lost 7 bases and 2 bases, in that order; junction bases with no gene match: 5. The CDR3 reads CASIRQGGNQPQHF. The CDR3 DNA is TGTGCCAGCATCAGACAGGGCGGCAATCAGCCCCAGCATTTT.

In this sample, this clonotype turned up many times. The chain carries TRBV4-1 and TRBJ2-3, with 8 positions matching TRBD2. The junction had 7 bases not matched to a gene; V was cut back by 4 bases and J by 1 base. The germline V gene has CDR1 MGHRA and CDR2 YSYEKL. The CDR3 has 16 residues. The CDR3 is CASSRILAVGTDTQYF. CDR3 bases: TGCGCCAGCAGCCGCATACTAGCGGTCGGCACAGATACGCAGTATTTT.

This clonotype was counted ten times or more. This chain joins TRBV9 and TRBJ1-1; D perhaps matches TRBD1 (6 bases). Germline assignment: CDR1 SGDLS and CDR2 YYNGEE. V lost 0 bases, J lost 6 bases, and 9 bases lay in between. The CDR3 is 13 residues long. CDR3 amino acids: CASSVEGTSEAFF. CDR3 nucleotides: TGTGCCAGCAGCGTAGAGGGGACATCTGAAGCTTTCTTT.

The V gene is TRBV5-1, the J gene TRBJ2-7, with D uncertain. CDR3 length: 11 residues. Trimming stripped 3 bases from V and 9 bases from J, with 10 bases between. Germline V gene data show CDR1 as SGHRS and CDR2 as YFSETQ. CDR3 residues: CASSSDPPQYF. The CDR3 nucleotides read TGCGCCAGCAGCTCGGACCCCCCGCAGTACTTC.

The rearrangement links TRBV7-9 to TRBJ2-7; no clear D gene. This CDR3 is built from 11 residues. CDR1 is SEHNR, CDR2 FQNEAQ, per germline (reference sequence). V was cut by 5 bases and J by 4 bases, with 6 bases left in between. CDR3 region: CASSPYYEQYF. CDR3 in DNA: TGTGCCAGCAGCCCGTATTACGAGCAGTACTTC. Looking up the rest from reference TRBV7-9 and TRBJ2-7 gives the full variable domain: DTGVSQNPRHKITKRGQNVTFRCDPISEHNRLYWYRQTLGQGPEFLTYFQNEAQLEKSRLLSDRFSAERPKGSFSTLEIQRTEQGDSAMYLCASSPYYEQYFGPGTRLTVT.

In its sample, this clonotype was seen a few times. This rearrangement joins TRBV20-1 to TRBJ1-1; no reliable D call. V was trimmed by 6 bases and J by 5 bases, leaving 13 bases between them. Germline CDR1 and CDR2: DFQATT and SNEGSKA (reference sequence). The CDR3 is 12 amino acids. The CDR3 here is CSAPSSGTEAFF. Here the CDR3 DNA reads TGCAGTGCGCCGAGCTCCGGGACTGAAGCTTTCTTT.

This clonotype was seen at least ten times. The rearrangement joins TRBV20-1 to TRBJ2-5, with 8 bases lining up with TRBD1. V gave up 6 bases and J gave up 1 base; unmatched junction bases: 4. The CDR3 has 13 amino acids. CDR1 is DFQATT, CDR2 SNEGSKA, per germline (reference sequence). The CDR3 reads CSAPDRGQETQYF. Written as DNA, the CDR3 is TGCAGTGCCCCCGACAGGGGCCAAGAGACCCAGTACTTC.

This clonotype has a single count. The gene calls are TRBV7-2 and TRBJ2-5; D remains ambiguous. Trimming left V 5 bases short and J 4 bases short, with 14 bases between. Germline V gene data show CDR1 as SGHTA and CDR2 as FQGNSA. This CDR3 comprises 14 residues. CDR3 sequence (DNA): TGTGCCAGCAGCCCGACCCTCTCAAGAGAGACCCAGTACTTC. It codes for CASSPTLSRETQYF.

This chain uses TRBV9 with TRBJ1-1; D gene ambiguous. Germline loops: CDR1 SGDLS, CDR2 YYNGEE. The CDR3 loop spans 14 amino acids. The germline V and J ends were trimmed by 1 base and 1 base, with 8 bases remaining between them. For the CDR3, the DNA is TGTGCCAGCAGCGTACACACCCAGAACACTGAAGCTTTCTTT. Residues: CASSVHTQNTEAFF.

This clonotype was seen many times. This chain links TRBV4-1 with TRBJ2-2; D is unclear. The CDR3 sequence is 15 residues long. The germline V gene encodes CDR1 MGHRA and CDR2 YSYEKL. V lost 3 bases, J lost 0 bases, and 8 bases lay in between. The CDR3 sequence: CASSQPWTNTGELFF. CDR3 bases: TGCGCCAGCAGCCAGCCCTGGACGAACACCGGGGAGCTGTTTTTT.

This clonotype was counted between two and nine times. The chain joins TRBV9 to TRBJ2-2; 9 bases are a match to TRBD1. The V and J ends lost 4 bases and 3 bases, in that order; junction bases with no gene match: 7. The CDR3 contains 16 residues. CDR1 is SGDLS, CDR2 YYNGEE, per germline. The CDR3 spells CASSRQGGGDTGELFF. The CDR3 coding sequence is TGTGCCAGCAGCCGACAGGGGGGCGGCGACACCGGGGAGCTGTTTTTT.

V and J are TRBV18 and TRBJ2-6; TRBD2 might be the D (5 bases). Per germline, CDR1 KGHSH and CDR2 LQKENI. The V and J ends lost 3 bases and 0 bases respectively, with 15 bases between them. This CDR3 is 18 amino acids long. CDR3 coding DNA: TGTGCCAGCTCACCCGGACGCGGGCTGTACTCTGGGGCCAACGTCCTGACTTTC. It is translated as CASSPGRGLYSGANVLTF.

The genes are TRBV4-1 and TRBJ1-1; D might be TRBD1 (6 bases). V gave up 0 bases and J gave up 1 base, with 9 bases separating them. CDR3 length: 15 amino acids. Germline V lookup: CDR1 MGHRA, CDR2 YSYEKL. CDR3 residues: CASSQEGTPNTEAFF. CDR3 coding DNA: TGCGCCAGCAGCCAAGAAGGGACACCGAACACTGAAGCTTTCTTT.

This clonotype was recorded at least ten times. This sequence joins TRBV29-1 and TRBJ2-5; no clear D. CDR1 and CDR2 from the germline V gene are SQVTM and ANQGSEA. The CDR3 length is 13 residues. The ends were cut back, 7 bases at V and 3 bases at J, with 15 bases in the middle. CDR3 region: CSAAPRSEETQYF. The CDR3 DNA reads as TGCAGCGCCGCGCCTCGATCGGAAGAGACCCAGTACTTC. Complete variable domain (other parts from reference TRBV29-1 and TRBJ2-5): SAVISQKPSRDICQRGTSLTIQCQVDSQVTMMFWYRQQPGQSLTLIATANQGSEATYESGFVIDKFPISRPNLTFSTLTVSNMSPEDSSIYLCSAAPRSEETQYFGPGTRLLVL.

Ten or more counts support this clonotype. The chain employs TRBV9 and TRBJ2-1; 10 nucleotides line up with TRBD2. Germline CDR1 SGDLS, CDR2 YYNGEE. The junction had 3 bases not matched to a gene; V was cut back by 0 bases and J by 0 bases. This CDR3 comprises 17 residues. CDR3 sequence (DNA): TGTGCCAGCAGCGTAGGGACTAGCGGTAACTCCTACAATGAGCAGTTCTTC. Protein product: CASSVGTSGNSYNEQFF.

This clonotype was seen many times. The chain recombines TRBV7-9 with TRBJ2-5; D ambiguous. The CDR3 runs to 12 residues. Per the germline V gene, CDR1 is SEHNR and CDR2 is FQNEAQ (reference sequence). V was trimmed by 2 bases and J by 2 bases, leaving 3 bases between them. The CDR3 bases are TGTGCCAGCAGCTTAAAACAAGAGACCCAGTACTTC. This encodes CASSLKQETQYF.

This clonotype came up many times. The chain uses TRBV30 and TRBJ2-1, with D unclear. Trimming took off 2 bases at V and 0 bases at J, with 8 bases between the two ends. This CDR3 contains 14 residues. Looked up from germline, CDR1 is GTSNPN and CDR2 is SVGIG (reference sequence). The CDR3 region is CAWSFKGSYNEQFF. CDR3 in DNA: TGTGCCTGGAGTTTTAAGGGCTCCTACAATGAGCAGTTCTTC.

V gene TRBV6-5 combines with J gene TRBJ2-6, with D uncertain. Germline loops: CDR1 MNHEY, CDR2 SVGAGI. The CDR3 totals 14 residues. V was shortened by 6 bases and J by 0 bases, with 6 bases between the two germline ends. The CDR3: CASRKGSGANVLTF. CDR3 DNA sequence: TGTGCCAGCAGGAAGGGCTCTGGGGCCAACGTCCTGACTTTC.

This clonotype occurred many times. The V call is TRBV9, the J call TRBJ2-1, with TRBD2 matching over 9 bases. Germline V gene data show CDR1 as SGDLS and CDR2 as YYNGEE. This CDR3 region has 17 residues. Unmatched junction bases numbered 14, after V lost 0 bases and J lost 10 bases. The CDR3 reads CASSVGISSGAQMEQFF. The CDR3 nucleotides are TGTGCCAGCAGCGTAGGAATCTCTAGCGGGGCCCAGATGGAGCAGTTCTTC.

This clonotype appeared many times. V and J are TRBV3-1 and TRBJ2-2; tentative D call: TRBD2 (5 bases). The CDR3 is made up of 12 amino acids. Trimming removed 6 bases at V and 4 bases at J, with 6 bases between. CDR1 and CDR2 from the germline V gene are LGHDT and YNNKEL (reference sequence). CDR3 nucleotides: TGTGCCAGCAGGGAGGCCACCGGGGAGCTGTTTTTT. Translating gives CASREATGELFF.

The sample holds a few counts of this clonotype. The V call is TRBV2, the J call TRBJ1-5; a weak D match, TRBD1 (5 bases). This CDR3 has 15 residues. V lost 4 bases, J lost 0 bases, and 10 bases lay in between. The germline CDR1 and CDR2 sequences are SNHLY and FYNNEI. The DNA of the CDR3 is TGTGCCAGCAGTGCTCAGGGATATAGCAATCAGCCCCAGCATTTT. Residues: CASSAQGYSNQPQHF.

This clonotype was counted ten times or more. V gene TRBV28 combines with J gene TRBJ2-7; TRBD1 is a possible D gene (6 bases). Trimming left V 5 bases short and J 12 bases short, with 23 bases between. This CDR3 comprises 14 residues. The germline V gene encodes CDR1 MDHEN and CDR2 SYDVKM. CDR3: CASSLVQTGNLWYF. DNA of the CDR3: TGTGCCAGCAGTCTCGTCCAGACAGGAAATCTGTGGTACTTC. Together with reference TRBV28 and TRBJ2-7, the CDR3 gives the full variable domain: DVKVTQSSRYLVKRTGEKVFLECVQDMDHENMFWYRQDPGLGLRLIYFSYDVKMKEKGDIPEGYSVSREKKERFSLILESASTNQTSMYLCASSLVQTGNLWYFGPGTRLTVT.

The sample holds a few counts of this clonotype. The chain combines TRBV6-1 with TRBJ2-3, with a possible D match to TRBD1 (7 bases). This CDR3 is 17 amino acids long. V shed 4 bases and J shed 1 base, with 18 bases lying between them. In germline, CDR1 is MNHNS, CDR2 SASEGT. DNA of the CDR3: TGTGCCAGCAGTGGAGACCTCAGGGGGGCGGGCACAGATACGCAGTATTTT. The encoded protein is CASSGDLRGAGTDTQYF.

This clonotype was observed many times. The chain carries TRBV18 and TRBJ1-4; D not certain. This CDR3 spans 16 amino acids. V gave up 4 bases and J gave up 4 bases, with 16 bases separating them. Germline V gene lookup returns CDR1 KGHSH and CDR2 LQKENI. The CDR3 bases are TGTGCCAGCTCACTTCGCCCTGTTTCCATTAATGAAAAACTGTTTTTT. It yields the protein CASSLRPVSINEKLFF.

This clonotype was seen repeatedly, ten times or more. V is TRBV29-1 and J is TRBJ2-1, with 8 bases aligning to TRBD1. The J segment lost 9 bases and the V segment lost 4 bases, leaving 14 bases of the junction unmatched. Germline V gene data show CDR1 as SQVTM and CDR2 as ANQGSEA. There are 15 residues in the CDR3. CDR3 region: CSVVPGGRYGGEQFF. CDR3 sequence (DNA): TGCAGCGTTGTCCCAGGGGGCAGGTACGGTGGTGAGCAGTTCTTC.

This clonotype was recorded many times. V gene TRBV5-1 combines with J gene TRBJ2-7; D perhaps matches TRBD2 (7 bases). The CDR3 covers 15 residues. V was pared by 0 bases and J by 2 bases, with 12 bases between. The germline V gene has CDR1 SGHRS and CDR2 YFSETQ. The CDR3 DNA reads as TGCGCCAGCAGCTTGGCCGGGGGGCGCCCCTACGAGCAGTACTTC. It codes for CASSLAGGRPYEQYF.

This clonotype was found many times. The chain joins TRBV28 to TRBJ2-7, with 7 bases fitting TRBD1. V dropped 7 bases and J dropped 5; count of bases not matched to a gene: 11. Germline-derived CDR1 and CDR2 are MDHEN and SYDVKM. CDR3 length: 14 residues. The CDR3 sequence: CASTFGDRVDEQYF. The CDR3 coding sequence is TGTGCCAGCACTTTCGGAGACAGGGTTGACGAGCAGTACTTC. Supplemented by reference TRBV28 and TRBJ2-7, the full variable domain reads DVKVTQSSRYLVKRTGEKVFLECVQDMDHENMFWYRQDPGLGLRLIYFSYDVKMKEKGDIPEGYSVSREKKERFSLILESASTNQTSMYLCASTFGDRVDEQYFGPGTRLTVT.

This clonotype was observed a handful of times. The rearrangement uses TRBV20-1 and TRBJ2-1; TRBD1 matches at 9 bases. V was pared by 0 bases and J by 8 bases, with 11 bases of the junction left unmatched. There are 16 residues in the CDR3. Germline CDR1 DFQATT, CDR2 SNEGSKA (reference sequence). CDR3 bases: TGCAGTGCTAGAGAAACTTCCGGGACAGGGTACGATGAGCAGTTCTTC. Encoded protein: CSARETSGTGYDEQFF.